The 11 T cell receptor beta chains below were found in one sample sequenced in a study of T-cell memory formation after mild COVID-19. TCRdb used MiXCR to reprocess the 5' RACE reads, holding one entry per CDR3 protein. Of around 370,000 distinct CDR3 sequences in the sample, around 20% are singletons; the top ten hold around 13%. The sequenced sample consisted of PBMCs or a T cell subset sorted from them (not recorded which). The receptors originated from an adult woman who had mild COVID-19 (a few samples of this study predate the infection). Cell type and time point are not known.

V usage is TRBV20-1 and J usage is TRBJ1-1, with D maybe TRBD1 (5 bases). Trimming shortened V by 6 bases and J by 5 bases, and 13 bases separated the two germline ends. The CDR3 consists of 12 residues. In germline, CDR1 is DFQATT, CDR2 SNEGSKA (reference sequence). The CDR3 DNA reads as TGCAGTGCGGTGGGGGGGTGGACTGAAGCTTTCTTT. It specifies CSAVGGWTEAFF.

The chain's CDR3 is CASSLPGLGINEQFF. The CDR3 DNA sequence: TGTGCCAGCAGCTTACCGGGACTAGGGATCAATGAGCAGTTCTTC. The chain joins TRBV7-6 to TRBJ2-1; the match to TRBD2 covers 8 bases. CDR1 and CDR2 (germline): SGHVS, FNYEAQ. The CDR3 loop spans 15 amino acids. The J segment lost 6 bases and the V segment lost 2 bases, leaving 6 bases of the junction unmatched.

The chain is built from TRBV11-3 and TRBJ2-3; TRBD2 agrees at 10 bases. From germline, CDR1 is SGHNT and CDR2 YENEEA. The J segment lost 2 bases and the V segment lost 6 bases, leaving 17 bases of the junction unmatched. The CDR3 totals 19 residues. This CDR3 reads CASSSIVGLAGVATDTQYF. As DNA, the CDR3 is TGTGCCAGCAGTTCGATAGTGGGGCTAGCGGGAGTGGCCACAGATACGCAGTATTTT.

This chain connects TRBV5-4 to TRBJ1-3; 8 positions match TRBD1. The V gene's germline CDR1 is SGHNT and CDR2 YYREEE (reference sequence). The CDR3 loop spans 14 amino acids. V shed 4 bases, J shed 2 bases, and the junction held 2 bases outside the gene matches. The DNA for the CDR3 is TGTGCCAGCAGCGCGGACAGGGCTGGAAACACCATATATTTT. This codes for CASSADRAGNTIYF.

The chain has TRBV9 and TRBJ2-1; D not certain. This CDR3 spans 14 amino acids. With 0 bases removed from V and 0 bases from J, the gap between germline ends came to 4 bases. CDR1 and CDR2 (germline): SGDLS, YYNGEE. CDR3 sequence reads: CASSVDNSYNEQFF. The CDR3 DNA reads TGTGCCAGCAGCGTAGATAACTCCTACAATGAGCAGTTCTTC. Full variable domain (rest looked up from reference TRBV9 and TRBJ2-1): DSGVTQTPKHLITATGQRVTLRCSPRSGDLSVYWYQQSLDQGLQFLIQYYNGEERAKGNILERFSAQQFPDLHSELNLSSLELGDSALYFCASSVDNSYNEQFFGPGTRLTVL.

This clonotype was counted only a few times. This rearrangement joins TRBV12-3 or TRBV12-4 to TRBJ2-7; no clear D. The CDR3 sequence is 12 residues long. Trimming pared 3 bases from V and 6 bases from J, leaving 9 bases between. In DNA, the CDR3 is TGTGCCAGCAGTTTCGCGAAGGTCGAGCAGTACTTC. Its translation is CASSFAKVEQYF.

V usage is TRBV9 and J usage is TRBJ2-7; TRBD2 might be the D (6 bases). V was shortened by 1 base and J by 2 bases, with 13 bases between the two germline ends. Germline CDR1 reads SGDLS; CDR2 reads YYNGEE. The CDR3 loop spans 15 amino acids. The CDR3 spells CASSVSPGGTYEQYF. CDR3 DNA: TGTGCCAGCAGCGTATCCCCAGGAGGGACCTACGAGCAGTACTTC.

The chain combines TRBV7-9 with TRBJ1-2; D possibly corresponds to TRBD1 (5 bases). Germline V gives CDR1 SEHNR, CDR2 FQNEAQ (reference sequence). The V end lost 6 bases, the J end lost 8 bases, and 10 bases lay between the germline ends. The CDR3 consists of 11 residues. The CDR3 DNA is TGTGCCAGCAGTTTCCGACAGGGCTACACCTTC. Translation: CASSFRQGYTF.

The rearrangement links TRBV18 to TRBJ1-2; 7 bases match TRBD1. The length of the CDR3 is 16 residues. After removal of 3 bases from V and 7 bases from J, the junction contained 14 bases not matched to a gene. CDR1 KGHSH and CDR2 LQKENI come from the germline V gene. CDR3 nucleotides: TGTGCCAGCTCACCGGGCATGACAGGGAGTACCGGTGGCTACACCTTC. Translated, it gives CASSPGMTGSTGGYTF.

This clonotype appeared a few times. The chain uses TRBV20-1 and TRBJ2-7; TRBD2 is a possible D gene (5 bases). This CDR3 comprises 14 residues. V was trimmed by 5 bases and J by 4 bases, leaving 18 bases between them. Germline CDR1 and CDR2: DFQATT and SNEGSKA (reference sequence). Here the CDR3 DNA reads TGCAGTGCTCGTATTACCGGGATTCCTTACGAGCAGTACTTC. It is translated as CSARITGIPYEQYF.

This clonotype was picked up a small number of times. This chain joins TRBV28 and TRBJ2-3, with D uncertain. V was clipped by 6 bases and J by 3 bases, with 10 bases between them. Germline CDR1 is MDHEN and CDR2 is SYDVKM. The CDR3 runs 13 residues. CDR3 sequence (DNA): TGTGCCAGCAGGAGTGGCCTAACAGATACGCAGTATTTT. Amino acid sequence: CASRSGLTDTQYF.